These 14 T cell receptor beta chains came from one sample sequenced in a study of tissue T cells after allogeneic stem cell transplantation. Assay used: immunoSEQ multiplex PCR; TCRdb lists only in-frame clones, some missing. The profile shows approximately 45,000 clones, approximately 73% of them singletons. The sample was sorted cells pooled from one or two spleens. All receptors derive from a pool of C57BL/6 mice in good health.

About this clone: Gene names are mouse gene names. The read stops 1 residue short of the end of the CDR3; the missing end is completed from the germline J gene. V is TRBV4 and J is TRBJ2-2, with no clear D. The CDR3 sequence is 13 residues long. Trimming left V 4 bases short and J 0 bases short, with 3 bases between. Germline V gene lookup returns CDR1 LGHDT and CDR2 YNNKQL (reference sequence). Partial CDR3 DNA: TGTGCCAGCAGCTCTGCAAACACCGGGCAGCTCTAC. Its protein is CASSSANTGQLY. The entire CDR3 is CASSSANTGQLYF. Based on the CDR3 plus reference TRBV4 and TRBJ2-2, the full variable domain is ETAVFQTPNYHVTQVGNEVSFNCKQTLGHDTMYWYKQDSKKLLKIMFSYNNKQLIVNETVPRRFSPQSSDKAHLNLRIKSVEPEDSAVYLCASSSANTGQLYFGEGSKLTVL.

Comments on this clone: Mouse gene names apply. The chain's CDR3 is CASGGGEVSGNTLYF. The sequenced CDR3 bases are TGTGCCAGCGGTGGGGGGGAGGTTTCTGGAAATACGCTCTAT. This chain links TRBV13-2 with TRBJ1-3, with D possibly being TRBD1 (5 bases). The CDR3 is cut off 1 residue early in the read; its end comes from the germline J gene. The CDR3 covers 15 residues. The V end was cut by 3 bases, the J end by 0 bases, with 10 bases between. Germline CDR1 and CDR2: NNHNN and SYGAGS (reference sequence).

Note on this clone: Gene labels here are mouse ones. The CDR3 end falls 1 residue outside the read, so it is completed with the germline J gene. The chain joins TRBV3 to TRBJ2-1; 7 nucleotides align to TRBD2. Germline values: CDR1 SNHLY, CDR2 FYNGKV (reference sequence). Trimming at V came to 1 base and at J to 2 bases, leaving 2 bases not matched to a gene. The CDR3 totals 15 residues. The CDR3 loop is CASSLGGGYYAEQFF. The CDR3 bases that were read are TGTGCCAGCAGCTTAGGGGGGGGGTACTATGCTGAGCAGTTC.

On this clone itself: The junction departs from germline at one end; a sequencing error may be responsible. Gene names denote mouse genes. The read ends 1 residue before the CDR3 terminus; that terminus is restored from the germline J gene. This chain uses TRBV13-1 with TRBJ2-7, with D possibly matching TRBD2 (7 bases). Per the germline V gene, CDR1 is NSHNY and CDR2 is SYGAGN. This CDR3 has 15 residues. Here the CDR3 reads CASSALGASSHEQYF. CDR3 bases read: TGTGCCAGCAGTGCTCTGGGGGCAAGCTCCCATGAACAGTAC.

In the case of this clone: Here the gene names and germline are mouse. Incomplete CDR3 DNA: TGTGCCAGCAGTTCTGACTGGGGGGTCCGCACCGGGCAGCTCTAC. Its translation is CASSSDWGVRTGQLY. The complete CDR3 protein is CASSSDWGVRTGQLYF. This chain links TRBV15 with TRBJ2-2; TRBD2 aligns across 10 bases. The read terminates 1 residue before the CDR3 end, so the remaining end is supplied by the germline J gene. This CDR3 contains 16 residues. Germline-derived CDR1 and CDR2 are SGHND and FRSKSL. Trimming at V came to 4 bases and at J to 4 bases, leaving 6 bases not matched to a gene. Supplemented by reference TRBV15 and TRBJ2-2, the full variable domain reads DAGVTQTPRHEVAEKGQTIILKCEPVSGHNDLFWYRQTKIQGLELLSYFRSKSLMEDGGAFKDRFKAEMLNSSFSTLKIQPTEPKDSAVYLCASSSDWGVRTGQLYFGEGSKLTVL.

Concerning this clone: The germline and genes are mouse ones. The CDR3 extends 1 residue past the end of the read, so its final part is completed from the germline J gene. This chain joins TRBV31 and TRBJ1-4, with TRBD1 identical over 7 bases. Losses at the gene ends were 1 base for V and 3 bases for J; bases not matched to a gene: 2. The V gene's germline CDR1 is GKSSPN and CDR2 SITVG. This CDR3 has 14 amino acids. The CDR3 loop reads CAWSQGGPNERLFF. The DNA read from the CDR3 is TGTGCCTGGAGTCAAGGGGGCCCCAACGAAAGATTATTT.

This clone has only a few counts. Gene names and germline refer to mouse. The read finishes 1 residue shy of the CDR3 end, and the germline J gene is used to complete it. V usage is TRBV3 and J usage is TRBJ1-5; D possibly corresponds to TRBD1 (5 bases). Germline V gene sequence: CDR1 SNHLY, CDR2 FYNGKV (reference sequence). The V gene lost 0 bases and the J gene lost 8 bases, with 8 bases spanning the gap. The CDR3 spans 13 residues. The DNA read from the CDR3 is TGTGCCAGCAGCTTAGCCAGGGAGGAGGCTCCGCTT. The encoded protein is CASSLAREEAPL. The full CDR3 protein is CASSLAREEAPLF.

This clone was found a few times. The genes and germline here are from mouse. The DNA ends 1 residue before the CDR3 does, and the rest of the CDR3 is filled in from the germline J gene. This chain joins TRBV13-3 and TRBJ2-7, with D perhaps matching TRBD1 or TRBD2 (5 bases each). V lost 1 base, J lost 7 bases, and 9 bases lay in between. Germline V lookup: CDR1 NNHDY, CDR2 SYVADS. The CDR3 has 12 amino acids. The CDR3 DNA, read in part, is TGTGCCAGCAGTGATCCGGGGCGAGAACAGTAC. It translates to CASSDPGREQY. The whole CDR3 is CASSDPGREQYF.

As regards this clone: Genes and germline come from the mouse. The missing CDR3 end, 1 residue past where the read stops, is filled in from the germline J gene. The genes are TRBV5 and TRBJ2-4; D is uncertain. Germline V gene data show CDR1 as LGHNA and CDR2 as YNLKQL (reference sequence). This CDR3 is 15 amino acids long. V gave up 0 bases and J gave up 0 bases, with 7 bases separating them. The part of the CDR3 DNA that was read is TGTGCCAGCAGCCAAGAAACAGTCAGTCAAAACACCTTGTAC. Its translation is CASSQETVSQNTLY. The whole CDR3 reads CASSQETVSQNTLYF.

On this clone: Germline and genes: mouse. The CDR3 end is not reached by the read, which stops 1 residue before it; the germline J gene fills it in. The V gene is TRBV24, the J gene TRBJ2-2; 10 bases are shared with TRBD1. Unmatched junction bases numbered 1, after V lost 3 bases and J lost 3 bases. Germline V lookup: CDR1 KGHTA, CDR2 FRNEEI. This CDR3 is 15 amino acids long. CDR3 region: CASSLGTGDTGQLYF. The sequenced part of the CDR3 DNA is TGTGCCAGCAGTCTAGGGACAGGGGACACCGGGCAGCTCTAC.

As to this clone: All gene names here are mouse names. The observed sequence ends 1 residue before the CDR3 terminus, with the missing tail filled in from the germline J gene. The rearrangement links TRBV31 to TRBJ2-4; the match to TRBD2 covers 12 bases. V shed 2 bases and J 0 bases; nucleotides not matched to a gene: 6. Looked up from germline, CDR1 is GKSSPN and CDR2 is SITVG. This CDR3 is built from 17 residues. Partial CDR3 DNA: TGTGCCTGGAGTGACTGGGGGGGCGCAGGTAGTCAAAACACCTTGTAC. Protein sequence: CAWSDWGGAGSQNTLY. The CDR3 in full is CAWSDWGGAGSQNTLYF.

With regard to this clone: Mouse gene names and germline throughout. The DNA read from the CDR3 is TGTGCCAGCAGTGATGTTGGGGGGGCGCGACAAGACACCCAGTAC. Translating it yields CASSDVGGARQDTQY. The whole CDR3 protein reads CASSDVGGARQDTQYF. This chain links TRBV13-1 with TRBJ2-5, with 9 positions matching TRBD2. The CDR3 extends 1 residue past the end of the read, so its final part is completed from the germline J gene. Germline CDR1 reads NSHNY; CDR2 reads SYGAGN. The ends lost 0 bases at V and 3 bases at J; junction bases unmatched: 5. The CDR3 contains 16 residues.

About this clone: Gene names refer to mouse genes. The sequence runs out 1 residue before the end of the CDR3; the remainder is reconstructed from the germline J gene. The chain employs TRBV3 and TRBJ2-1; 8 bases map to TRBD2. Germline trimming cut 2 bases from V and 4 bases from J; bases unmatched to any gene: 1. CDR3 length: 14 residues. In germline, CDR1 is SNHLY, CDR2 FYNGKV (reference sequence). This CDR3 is CASSLNWGYAEQFF. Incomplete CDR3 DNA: TGTGCCAGCAGCTTAAACTGGGGGTATGCTGAGCAGTTC.

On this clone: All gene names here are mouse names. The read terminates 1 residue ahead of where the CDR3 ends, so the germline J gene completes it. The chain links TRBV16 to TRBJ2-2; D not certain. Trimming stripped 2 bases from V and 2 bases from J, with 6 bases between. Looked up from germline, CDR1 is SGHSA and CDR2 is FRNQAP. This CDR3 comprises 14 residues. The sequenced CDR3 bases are TGTGCAAGCAGCTTACGCCAGAACACCGGGCAGCTCTAC. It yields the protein CASSLRQNTGQLY. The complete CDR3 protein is CASSLRQNTGQLYF.